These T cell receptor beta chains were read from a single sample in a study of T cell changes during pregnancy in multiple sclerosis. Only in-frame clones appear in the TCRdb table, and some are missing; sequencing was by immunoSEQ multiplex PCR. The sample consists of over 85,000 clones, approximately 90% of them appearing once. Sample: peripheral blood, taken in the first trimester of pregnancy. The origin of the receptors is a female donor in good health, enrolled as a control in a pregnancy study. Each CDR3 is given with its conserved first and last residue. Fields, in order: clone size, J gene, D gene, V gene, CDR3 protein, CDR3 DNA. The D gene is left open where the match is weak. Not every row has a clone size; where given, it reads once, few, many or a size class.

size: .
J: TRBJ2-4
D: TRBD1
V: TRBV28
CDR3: CASSIRGQGNIQYF
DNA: TGTGCCAGCAGTATTAGGGGACAGGGAAACATTCAGTACTTC

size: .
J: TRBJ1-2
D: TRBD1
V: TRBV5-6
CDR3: CASSLDFGTGGYGYTF
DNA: TGTGCCAGCAGCTTGGATTTTGGGACAGGCGGCTATGGCTACACCTTC

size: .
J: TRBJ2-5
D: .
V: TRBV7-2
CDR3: CASSFGKGVETQYF
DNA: TGTGCCAGCAGCTTTGGAAAGGGAGTGGAGACCCAGTACTTC

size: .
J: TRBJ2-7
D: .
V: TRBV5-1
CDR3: CASSLRLAQRGHEQYF
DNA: TGCGCCAGCAGCCTCCGACTCGCGCAGCGAGGGCACGAGCAGTACTTC

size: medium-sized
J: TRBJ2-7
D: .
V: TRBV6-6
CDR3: CASSLWTAKYEQYF
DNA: TGTGCCAGCAGTTTATGGACAGCAAAGTACGAGCAGTACTTC

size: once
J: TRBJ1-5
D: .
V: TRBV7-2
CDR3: CASSYDSGNQPQHF
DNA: TGTGCCAGCAGTTACGACAGTGGCAATCAGCCCCAGCATTTT

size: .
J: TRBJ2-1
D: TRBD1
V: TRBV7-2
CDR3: CASSPLRGLRYNEQFF
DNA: TGTGCCAGCAGCCCCTTAAGGGGGCTAAGGTACAATGAGCAGTTCTTC

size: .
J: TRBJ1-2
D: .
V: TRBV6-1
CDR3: CATRGKGGYGYTF
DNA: TGTGCCACACGAGGGAAGGGCGGCTATGGCTACACCTTC

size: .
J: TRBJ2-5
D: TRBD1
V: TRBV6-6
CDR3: CASTFRQGLLETQYF
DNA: TGTGCCAGCACCTTCAGACAGGGGTTGTTAGAGACCCAGTACTTC

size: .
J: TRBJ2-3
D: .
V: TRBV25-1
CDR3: CASSEYSTPRARTDTQYF
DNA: TGTGCCAGCAGTGAATATTCCACCCCGAGGGCCCGCACAGATACGCAGTATTTT

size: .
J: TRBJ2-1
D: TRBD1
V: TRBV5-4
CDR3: CASTSGDRAYNEQFF
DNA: TGTGCCAGCACGAGTGGGGACAGAGCCTACAATGAGCAGTTCTTC

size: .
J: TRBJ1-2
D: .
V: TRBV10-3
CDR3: CAISEFVSGDGYTF
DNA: TGTGCCATCAGTGAGTTCGTCTCCGGGGATGGCTACACCTTC

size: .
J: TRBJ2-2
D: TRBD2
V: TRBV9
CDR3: CASSPYAGVGTGELFF
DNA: TGTGCCAGCAGTCCATATGCGGGGGTGGGCACCGGGGAGCTGTTTTTT

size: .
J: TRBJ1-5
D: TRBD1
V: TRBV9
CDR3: CASSAGGIDGQPQHF
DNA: TGTGCCAGCAGCGCAGGGGGGATTGATGGCCAGCCCCAGCATTTT

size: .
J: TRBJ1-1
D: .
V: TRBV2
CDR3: CASRRVGTEAFF
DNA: TGTGCCAGCAGGAGGGTTGGCACTGAAGCTTTCTTT

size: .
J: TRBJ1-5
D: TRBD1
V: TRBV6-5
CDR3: CASSSSRQGWQPQHF
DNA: TGTGCCAGCAGTTCCTCACGACAGGGTTGGCAGCCCCAGCATTTT

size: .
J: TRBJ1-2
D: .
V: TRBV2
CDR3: CASSAQNYGYTF
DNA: TGTGCCAGCAGTGCCCAAAACTATGGCTACACCTTC

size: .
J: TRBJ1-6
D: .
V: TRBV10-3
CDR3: CAISEPPYSPLHF
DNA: TGTGCCATCAGTGAGCCCCCCTATTCACCCCTCCACTTT

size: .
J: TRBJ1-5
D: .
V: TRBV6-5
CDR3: CASSYFQGGQPQHF
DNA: TGTGCCAGCAGTTACTTTCAGGGCGGTCAGCCCCAGCATTTT

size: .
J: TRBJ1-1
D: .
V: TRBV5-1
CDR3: CASSLVAGGDEAFF
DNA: TGCGCCAGCAGCTTGGTTGCGGGGGGGGATGAAGCTTTCTTT

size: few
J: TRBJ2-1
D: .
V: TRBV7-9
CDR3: CASSLQGSVEQFF
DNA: TGTGCCAGCAGCCTACAGGGTTCGGTAGAGCAGTTCTTC

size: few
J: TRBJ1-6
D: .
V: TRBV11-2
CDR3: CASSNNQRGNSPLHF
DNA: TGTGCCAGCAGTAACAACCAAAGGGGGAATTCACCCCTCCACTTT

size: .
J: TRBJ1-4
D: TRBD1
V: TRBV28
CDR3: CASTRDRVAEKLFF
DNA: TGTGCCAGCACCAGGGACAGGGTGGCTGAAAAACTGTTTTTT

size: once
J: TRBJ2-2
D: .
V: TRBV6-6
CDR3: CASIGRDGGTGELFF
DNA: TGTGCCAGCATAGGTCGCGACGGGGGCACCGGGGAGCTGTTTTTT

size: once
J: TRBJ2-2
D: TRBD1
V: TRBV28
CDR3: CASTSEFGTGPRVSPGELFF
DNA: TGTGCCAGCACTTCTGAATTCGGGACAGGACCCCGAGTCTCACCCGGGGAGCTGTTTTTT

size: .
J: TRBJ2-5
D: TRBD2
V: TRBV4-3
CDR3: CASSQDSTGLAGAETQYF
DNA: TGCGCCAGCAGCCAAGATTCGACAGGACTAGCGGGGGCAGAGACCCAGTACTTC

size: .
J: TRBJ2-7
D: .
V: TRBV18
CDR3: CASSPGYMPYEQYF
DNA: TGTGCCAGCTCACCGGGCTACATGCCCTACGAGCAGTACTTC

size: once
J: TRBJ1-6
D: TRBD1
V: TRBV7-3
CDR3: CASGRGTGDDSPLHF
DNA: TGTGCCAGCGGGAGGGGGACAGGGGACGATTCACCCCTCCACTTT

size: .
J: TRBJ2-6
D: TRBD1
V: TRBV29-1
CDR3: CSVVSGTGRPGANVLTF
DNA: TGCAGCGTTGTGTCCGGGACAGGGCGACCTGGGGCCAACGTCCTGACTTTC

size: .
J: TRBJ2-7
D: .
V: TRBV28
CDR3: CASHSGNYEQYF
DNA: TGTGCCAGCCATTCGGGAAACTACGAGCAGTACTTC

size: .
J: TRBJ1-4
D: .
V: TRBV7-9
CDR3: CASSFRQVEKLFF
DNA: TGTGCCAGCAGCTTCCGACAGGTTGAAAAACTGTTTTTT

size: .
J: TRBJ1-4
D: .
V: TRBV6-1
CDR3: CAAQGYEKLFF
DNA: TGTGCCGCGCAGGGTTATGAAAAACTGTTTTTT

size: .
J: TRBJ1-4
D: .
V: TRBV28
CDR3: CASSLLTGELFF
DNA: TGTGCCAGCAGCTTACTGACAGGCGAACTGTTTTTT

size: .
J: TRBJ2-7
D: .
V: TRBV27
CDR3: CASSLSGDYEQYF
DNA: TGTGCCAGCAGTTTATCCGGGGACTACGAGCAGTACTTC

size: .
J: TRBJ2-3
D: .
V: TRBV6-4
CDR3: CASSDSGGGLDTQYF
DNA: TGTGCCAGCAGTGACTCGGGAGGGGGTCTAGATACGCAGTATTTT

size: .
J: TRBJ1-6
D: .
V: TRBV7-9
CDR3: CASTDRHNSPLHF
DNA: TGTGCCAGCACCGACAGGCATAATTCACCCCTCCACTTT

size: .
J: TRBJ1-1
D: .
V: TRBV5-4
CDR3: CASSLGTWGTEAFF
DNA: TGTGCCAGCAGCTTGGGGACTTGGGGCACTGAAGCTTTCTTT

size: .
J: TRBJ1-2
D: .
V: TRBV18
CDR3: CASSRGGAGEYGYTF
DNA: TGTGCCAGCTCGCGCGGGGGGGCTGGAGAGTATGGCTACACCTTC

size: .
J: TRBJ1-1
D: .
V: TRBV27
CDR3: CASSLLKQTEAFF
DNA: TGTGCCAGCAGTTTATTGAAACAGACTGAAGCTTTCTTT

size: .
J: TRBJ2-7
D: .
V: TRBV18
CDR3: CASSLGVYEQYF
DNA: TGTGCCAGCTCTCTCGGGGTTTACGAGCAGTACTTC

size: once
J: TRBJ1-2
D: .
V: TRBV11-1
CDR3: CASSGTGGPGNYGYTF
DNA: TGTGCCAGCAGCGGCACGGGCGGTCCAGGGAACTATGGCTACACCTTC

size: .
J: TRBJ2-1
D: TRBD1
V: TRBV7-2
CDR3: CASSRGQGTYNEQFF
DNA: TGTGCCAGCAGTCGGGGACAGGGGACCTACAATGAGCAGTTCTTC

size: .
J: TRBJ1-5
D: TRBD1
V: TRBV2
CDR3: CASSSHKERADRAAQPQHF
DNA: TGTGCCAGCAGCTCTCATAAGGAAAGGGCAGACAGGGCAGCACAGCCCCAGCATTTT

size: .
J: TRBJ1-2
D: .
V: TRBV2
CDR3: CASSDNRQKYGYTF
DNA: TGTGCCAGCAGTGATAACAGGCAAAAATATGGCTACACCTTC

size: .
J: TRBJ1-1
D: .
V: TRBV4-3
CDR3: CASSQVLGSHTEAFF
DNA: TGCGCCAGCAGCCAAGTACTGGGGAGTCACACTGAAGCTTTCTTT

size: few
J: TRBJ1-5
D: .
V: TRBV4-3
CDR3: CASIFRGNQPQHF
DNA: TGCGCCAGCATTTTCCGAGGCAATCAGCCCCAGCATTTT

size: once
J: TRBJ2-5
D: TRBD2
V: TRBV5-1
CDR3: CASSLVARGGRQETQYF
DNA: TGCGCCAGCAGCTTGGTAGCGCGGGGGGGCCGCCAAGAGACCCAGTACTTC

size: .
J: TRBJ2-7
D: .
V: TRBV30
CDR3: CAVDRPEIEQYF
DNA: TGTGCCGTCGACAGGCCGGAGATCGAGCAGTACTTC

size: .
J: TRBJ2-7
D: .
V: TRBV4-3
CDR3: CASSQTPWGADLYEQYF
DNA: TGCGCCAGCAGCCAAACCCCTTGGGGCGCGGATTTATACGAGCAGTACTTC

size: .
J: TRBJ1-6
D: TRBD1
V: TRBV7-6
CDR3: CASSPTGVYNSPLHF
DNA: TGTGCCAGCAGCCCCACAGGGGTCTATAATTCACCCCTCCACTTT

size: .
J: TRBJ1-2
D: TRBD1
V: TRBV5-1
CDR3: CASSTGTGGAAVETF
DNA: TGCGCCAGCAGCACCGGGACAGGGGGCGCCGCGGTTGAGACCTTC

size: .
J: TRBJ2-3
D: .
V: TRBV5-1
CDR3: CASSWSGREAGGTDTQYF
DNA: TGCGCCAGCAGCTGGAGTGGTAGAGAAGCGGGCGGCACAGATACGCAGTATTTT

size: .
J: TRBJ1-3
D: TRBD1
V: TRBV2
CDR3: CASGREGQRSGNTIYF
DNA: TGTGCCAGCGGACGCGAGGGACAGCGCTCTGGAAACACCATATATTTT

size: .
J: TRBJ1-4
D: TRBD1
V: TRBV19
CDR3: CASSIRGREKLFF
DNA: TGTGCCAGTAGTATTAGGGGGCGTGAAAAACTGTTTTTT

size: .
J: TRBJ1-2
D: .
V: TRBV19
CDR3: CASRITGIGGYGYTF
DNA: TGTGCCAGTAGGATTACAGGAATTGGTGGCTATGGCTACACCTTC

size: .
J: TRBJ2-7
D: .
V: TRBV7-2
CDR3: CASGNYGTSDF
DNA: TGTGCCAGCGGTAATTACGGGACTTCGGACTTC